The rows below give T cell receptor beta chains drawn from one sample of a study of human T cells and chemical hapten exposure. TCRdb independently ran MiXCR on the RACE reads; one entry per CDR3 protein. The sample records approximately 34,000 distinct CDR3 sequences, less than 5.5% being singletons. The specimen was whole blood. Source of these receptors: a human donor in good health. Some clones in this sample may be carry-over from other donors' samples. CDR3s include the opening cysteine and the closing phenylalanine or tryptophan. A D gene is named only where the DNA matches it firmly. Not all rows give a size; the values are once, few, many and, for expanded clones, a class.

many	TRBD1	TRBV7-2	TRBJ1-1	CASSLGWTGISEAFF	TGTGCCAGCAGCTTGGGGTGGACAGGGATTTCTGAAGCTTTCTTT
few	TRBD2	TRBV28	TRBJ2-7	CASSPSGLAAYEQYF	TGTGCCAGCAGTCCGTCGGGACTAGCGGCCTACGAGCAGTACTTC
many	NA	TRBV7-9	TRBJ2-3	CASSLGRDTDTQYF	TGTGCCAGCAGCTTAGGCCGGGACACAGATACGCAGTATTTT
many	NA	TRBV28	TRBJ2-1	CASSLALAYNEQFF	TGTGCCAGCAGTTTAGCACTAGCCTACAATGAGCAGTTCTTC
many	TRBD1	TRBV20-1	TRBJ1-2	CSALTGGAYGYTF	TGCAGTGCTCTGACAGGGGGAGCCTATGGCTACACCTTC
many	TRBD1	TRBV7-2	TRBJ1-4	CASSPGDRGNEKLFF	TGTGCCAGCAGCCCCGGGGACAGGGGGAATGAAAAACTGTTTTTT
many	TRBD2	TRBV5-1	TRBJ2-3	CASSLAGSGRAWRSTDTQYF	TGCGCCAGCAGCTTGGCCGGTAGCGGGAGGGCCTGGCGGAGTACAGATACGCAGTATTTT
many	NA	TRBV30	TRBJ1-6	CAWSGGVGGPYNSPLHF	TGTGCCTGGAGTGGGGGAGTGGGGGGCCCCTATAATTCACCCCTCCACTTT
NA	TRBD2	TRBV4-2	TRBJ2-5	CASSQDPATSGRETQYF	TGTGCCAGCAGCCAAGATCCGGCAACTAGCGGGAGAGAGACCCAGTACTTC
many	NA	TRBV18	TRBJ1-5	CASSPVGLRGNQPQHF	TGTGCCAGCTCCCCCGTAGGTCTTCGGGGCAATCAGCCCCAGCATTTT
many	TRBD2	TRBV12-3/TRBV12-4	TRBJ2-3	CASRTLPSGLAASTDTQYF	TGTGCCAGCAGAACCTTGCCATCGGGGCTAGCGGCCAGCACAGATACGCAGTATTTT
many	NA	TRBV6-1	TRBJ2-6	CASSVQGAGANVLTF	TGTGCCAGCAGTGTTCAGGGAGCGGGGGCCAACGTCCTGACTTTC
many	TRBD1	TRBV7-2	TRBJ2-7	CASSLAGQSAYEQYF	TGTGCCAGCAGCTTAGCGGGACAGTCCGCCTACGAGCAGTACTTC
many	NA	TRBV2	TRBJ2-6	CASDLESGANVLTF	TGTGCCAGCGACTTGGAATCTGGGGCCAACGTCCTGACTTTC
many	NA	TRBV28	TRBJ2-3	CASRAQYGTDTQYF	TGTGCCAGCCGAGCTCAGTATGGCACAGATACGCAGTATTTT
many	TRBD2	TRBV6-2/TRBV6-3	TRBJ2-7	CASRTPGGLEYF	TGTGCCAGCAGGACACCGGGAGGACTGGAGTACTTC
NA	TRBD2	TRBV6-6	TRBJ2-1	CASRPSGSSNEQFF	TGTGCCAGCAGACCAAGCGGGAGTTCGAATGAGCAGTTCTTC
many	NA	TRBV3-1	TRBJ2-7	CASSQVGAGAYEQYF	TGTGCCAGCAGCCAAGTTGGGGCAGGTGCCTACGAGCAGTACTTC
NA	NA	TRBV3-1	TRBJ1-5	CASSQGLKNQPQHF	TGTGCCAGCAGCCAAGGATTAAAGAATCAGCCCCAGCATTTT
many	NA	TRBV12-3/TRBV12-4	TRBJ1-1	CASSLAVSLRNTEAFF	TGTGCCAGCAGTTTAGCGGTCAGCCTACGGAACACTGAAGCTTTCTTT
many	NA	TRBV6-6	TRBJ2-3	CASSTKDTQYF	TGTGCCAGCTCGACAAAGGATACGCAGTATTTT
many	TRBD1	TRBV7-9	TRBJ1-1	CASSLVGSGDSTEAFF	TGTGCCAGCAGCTTAGTAGGGTCAGGGGACAGCACTGAAGCTTTCTTT
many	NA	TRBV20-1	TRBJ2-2	CSARGLGANTGELFF	TGCAGTGCTAGAGGTTTAGGGGCCAACACCGGGGAGCTGTTTTTT
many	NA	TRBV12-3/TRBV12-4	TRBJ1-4	CASSLVSGGVGEKLFF	TGTGCCAGCAGTTTAGTCAGCGGAGGAGTGGGCGAAAAACTGTTTTTT
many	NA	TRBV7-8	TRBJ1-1	CASSLAPGADTGF	TGTGCCAGCAGCTTAGCGCCGGGGGCGGACACGGGGTTT
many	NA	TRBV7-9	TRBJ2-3	CASSDWTFTDTQYF	TGTGCCAGCAGCGACTGGACCTTCACAGATACGCAGTATTTT
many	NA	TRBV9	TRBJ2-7	CASSPGPEYEQYF	TGTGCCAGCAGCCCCGGACCGGAATACGAGCAGTACTTC
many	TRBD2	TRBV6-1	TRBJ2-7	CASSALAGEIYEQYF	TGTGCCAGCAGTGCACTAGCGGGGGAGATCTACGAGCAGTACTTC
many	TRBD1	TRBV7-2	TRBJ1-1	CASSFLSGQGKAFF	TGTGCCAGCAGCTTTCTCTCGGGACAGGGAAAAGCTTTCTTT
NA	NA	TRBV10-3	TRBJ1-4	CAISDQSLEKLFF	TGTGCCATCAGCGACCAATCATTAGAAAAACTGTTTTTT
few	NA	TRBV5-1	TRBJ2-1	CASSLESPIALHNEQFF	TGCGCCAGCAGCTTGGAGAGCCCCATCGCCCTTCACAATGAGCAGTTCTTC
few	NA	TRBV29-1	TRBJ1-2	CSVIGSDGYTF	TGCAGCGTTATCGGTTCGGACGGCTACACCTTC
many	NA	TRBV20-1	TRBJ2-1	CSAPPEVRREQFF	TGCAGTGCTCCTCCGGAGGTCCGCAGGGAGCAGTTCTTC
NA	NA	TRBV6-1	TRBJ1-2	CASSESGIPYGYTF	TGTGCCAGCAGTGAGAGCGGGATACCCTATGGCTACACCTTC
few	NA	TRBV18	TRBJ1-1	CASSPSEYEAFF	TGTGCCAGCTCACCATCCGAGTATGAAGCTTTCTTT
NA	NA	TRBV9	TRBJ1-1	CASSVSPSPGNTVAFF	TGTGCCAGCAGCGTATCCCCGAGCCCCGGCAACACTGTAGCTTTCTTT
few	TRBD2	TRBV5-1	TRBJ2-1	CASSYWASGAPRSDEQFF	TGCGCCAGCAGCTATTGGGCTAGCGGGGCCCCGCGGAGCGATGAGCAGTTCTTC
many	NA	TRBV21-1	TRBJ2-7	CASSTRDRGRDPCEQYF	TGTGCCAGCAGCACCCGGGACAGGGGAAGGGACCCATGCGAGCAGTACTTC
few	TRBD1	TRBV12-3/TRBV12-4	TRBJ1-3	CASSLATGVGNTIYF	TGTGCCAGCAGTTTAGCCACAGGGGTTGGAAACACCATATATTTT
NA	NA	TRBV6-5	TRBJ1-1	CASSYLPPGSNTEAFF	TGTGCCAGCAGTTACCTACCCCCAGGCTCGAACACTGAAGCTTTCTTT
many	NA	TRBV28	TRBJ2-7	CASSLKVYEQYF	TGTGCCAGCAGTTTAAAGGTATACGAGCAGTACTTC